This is a list of T cell receptor beta chains from one sample in a study of cytomegalovirus exposure and HLA in healthy donors. The table came from immunoSEQ multiplex PCR; TCRdb's copy has only in-frame clones and leaves some out. The sample includes a few hundred thousand clones, approximately 90% of them seen just once. The sequenced material came from PBMCs. Receptors originate from a woman younger than 30 in good health and CMV-seronegative. The CDR3 runs from the conserved cysteine through the conserved F or W. Fields, in order: D gene, V gene, clone size, J gene, CDR3 DNA, CDR3 protein. The D gene is left open where the match is weak. Clone sizes are given selectively: once, few, many, or a class where the clone is expanded.

d_call: TRBD1; v_call: TRBV6-5; clone_size: NA; j_call: TRBJ1-1; cdr3_nt: TGTGCCAGCAGTTTTACAGGGGTGAACACTGAAGCTTTCTTT; cdr3_aa: CASSFTGVNTEAFF
d_call: NA; v_call: TRBV27; clone_size: NA; j_call: TRBJ1-4; cdr3_nt: TGTGCCAGCAGTTGGGGCAGGAATAGTGAAAAACTGTTTTTT; cdr3_aa: CASSWGRNSEKLFF
d_call: TRBD1; v_call: TRBV10-1; clone_size: once; j_call: TRBJ1-1; cdr3_nt: TGCGCCAGCAGTGCGGGACAGGGGGCGCGCGGAGAAGCTTTCTTT; cdr3_aa: CASSAGQGARGEAFF
d_call: TRBD1; v_call: TRBV7-7; clone_size: NA; j_call: TRBJ2-7; cdr3_nt: TGTGCTAGCAATGACAGGGGAAGGAACGAGCAGTACTTC; cdr3_aa: CASNDRGRNEQYF
d_call: NA; v_call: TRBV19; clone_size: NA; j_call: TRBJ1-5; cdr3_nt: TGTGCCAGTAGTATCGACATCTATCAGCCCCAGCATTTT; cdr3_aa: CASSIDIYQPQHF
d_call: TRBD1; v_call: TRBV5-1; clone_size: NA; j_call: TRBJ1-2; cdr3_nt: TGCGCCAGCAGCTTGGCCCTGGGAGACAGGGTGGGTCGTTATGGCTACACCTTC; cdr3_aa: CASSLALGDRVGRYGYTF
d_call: NA; v_call: TRBV4-1; clone_size: NA; j_call: TRBJ1-3; cdr3_nt: TGCGCCAGCAGCCAAGAGTCGAAGGGGATAGGAAACACCATATATTTT; cdr3_aa: CASSQESKGIGNTIYF
d_call: NA; v_call: TRBV12-5; clone_size: NA; j_call: TRBJ2-3; cdr3_nt: TGTGCTAGTGGTTTGAGCAGGGGCACAGATACGCAGTATTTT; cdr3_aa: CASGLSRGTDTQYF
d_call: TRBD1; v_call: TRBV5-4; clone_size: NA; j_call: TRBJ1-1; cdr3_nt: TGTGCCAGCAGCGGAGACAGGGGTGGCACTGAAGCTTTCTTT; cdr3_aa: CASSGDRGGTEAFF
d_call: NA; v_call: TRBV19; clone_size: NA; j_call: TRBJ1-5; cdr3_nt: TGTGCCAGTAGTATAGGCAGGGCGTACCTTGGACAGCCCCAGCATTTT; cdr3_aa: CASSIGRAYLGQPQHF
d_call: NA; v_call: TRBV14; clone_size: NA; j_call: TRBJ1-2; cdr3_nt: TGTGCCAGCAGCCAAGATTTGCAGGGGAGCTACACCTTC; cdr3_aa: CASSQDLQGSYTF
d_call: TRBD1; v_call: TRBV6-1; clone_size: NA; j_call: TRBJ1-4; cdr3_nt: TGTGCCAGCAGGGGACAGAGTTTTAATGAAAAACTGTTTTTT; cdr3_aa: CASRGQSFNEKLFF
d_call: NA; v_call: TRBV6-6; clone_size: once; j_call: TRBJ1-5; cdr3_nt: TGTGCCAGCAGATCCGGGAGCAATCAGCCCCAGCATTTT; cdr3_aa: CASRSGSNQPQHF
d_call: TRBD1; v_call: TRBV5-8; clone_size: NA; j_call: TRBJ1-1; cdr3_nt: TGTGCCAGCACTCCCCGGGACAGAAAGAACACTGAAGCTTTCTTT; cdr3_aa: CASTPRDRKNTEAFF
d_call: NA; v_call: TRBV7-8; clone_size: NA; j_call: TRBJ1-5; cdr3_nt: TGTGCCAGCAGCCCCTTGCCCAGGGTGGGTCAGCCCCAGCATTTT; cdr3_aa: CASSPLPRVGQPQHF
d_call: NA; v_call: TRBV19; clone_size: NA; j_call: TRBJ1-3; cdr3_nt: TGTGCCAGTTTTCTTGGAAACACCATATATTTT; cdr3_aa: CASFLGNTIYF
d_call: TRBD1; v_call: TRBV2; clone_size: NA; j_call: TRBJ1-1; cdr3_nt: TGTGCCAGCAGTGTTAAACAGGGGGCGCCTGAAGCTTTCTTT; cdr3_aa: CASSVKQGAPEAFF
d_call: NA; v_call: TRBV6-1; clone_size: NA; j_call: TRBJ2-5; cdr3_nt: TGTGCCCCCCCGGGGGAAGGGGAGGAGACCCAGTACTTC; cdr3_aa: CAPPGEGEETQYF
d_call: NA; v_call: TRBV27; clone_size: few; j_call: TRBJ2-7; cdr3_nt: TGTGCCAGCAGTTTGGGCAGCCACTCCTACGAGCAGTACTTC; cdr3_aa: CASSLGSHSYEQYF
d_call: NA; v_call: TRBV5-1; clone_size: once; j_call: TRBJ1-4; cdr3_nt: TGCGCCAGCAGCCCCGCGGTAAGGACTAATGAAAAACTGTTTTTT; cdr3_aa: CASSPAVRTNEKLFF